This TCR beta chain was recovered during a study of shared clonotypes between healthy human individuals. Points on this clone: Its antigen remains unidentified.

Naive CD8 populations comprised CD45RO-negative cells positively selected for CCR7, excluding terminally differentiated effector memory CD45RA+ cells. Every donor was a Caucasian adult from Nashville, Tennessee. Whole-study findings and limits: In four donors, roughly 5.2% of naive CD4 clonotypes appeared in common.

The authors split each subset's genomic DNA evenly across several immunoSEQ plates. Authors' methods: ImmunoSEQ supplied junction-only sequences lacking quality scores, so filtering was different. TCRdb keeps only in-frame clones here, not all; method: immunoSEQ multiplex PCR. V, J and clone size reflect that table, while D and trimming were determined from the DNA. The sample consists of around 2.1 million clones, roughly 91% of them appearing once. The sequencing input was naive CD8+ T cells from PBMCs. The clonotype originates from a man aged 18 to 30 in good health. Some clones in this sample may be carry-over from other donors' samples.

CDR3 nucleotides: TGTGCCAGCAGCTTAGTCCGCGGAGGGAGCAGAGGGGAAGCTTTCTTT. Protein sequence: CASSLVRGGSRGEAFF. The genes are TRBV7-8 and TRBJ1-1; D unresolved. Germline V gives CDR1 SGHVS, CDR2 FQNEAQ. V lost 1 base and J lost 8, with 20 bases in between. The CDR3 runs to 16 residues.